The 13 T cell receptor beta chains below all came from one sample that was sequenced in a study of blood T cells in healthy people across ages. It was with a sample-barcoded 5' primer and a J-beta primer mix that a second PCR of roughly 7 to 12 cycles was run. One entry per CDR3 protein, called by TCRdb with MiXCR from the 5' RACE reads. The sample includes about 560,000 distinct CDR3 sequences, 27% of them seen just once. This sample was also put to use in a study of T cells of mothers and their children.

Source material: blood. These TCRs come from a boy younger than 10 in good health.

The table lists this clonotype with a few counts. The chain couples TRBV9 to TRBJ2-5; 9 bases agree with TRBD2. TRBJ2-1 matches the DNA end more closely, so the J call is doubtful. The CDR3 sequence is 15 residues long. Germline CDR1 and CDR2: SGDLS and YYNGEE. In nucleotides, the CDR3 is TGTGCCAGCAGCGAGACAGCGGGGGGTTACAATGAGCAGTTCTTC. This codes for CASSETAGGYNEQFF.

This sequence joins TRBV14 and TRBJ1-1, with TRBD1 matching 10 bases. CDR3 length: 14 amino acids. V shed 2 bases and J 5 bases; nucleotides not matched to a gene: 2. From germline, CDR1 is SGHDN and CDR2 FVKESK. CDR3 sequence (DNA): TGTGCCAGCAGCCAATCGGACAGGGGGACTGAAGCTTTCTTT. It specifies CASSQSDRGTEAFF.

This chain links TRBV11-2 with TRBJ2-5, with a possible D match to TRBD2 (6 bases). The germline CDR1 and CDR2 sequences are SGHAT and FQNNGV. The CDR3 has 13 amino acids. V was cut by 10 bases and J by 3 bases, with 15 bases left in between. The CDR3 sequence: CATNRGGEETQYF. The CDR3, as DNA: TGTGCCACCAATAGAGGAGGGGAAGAGACCCAGTACTTC.

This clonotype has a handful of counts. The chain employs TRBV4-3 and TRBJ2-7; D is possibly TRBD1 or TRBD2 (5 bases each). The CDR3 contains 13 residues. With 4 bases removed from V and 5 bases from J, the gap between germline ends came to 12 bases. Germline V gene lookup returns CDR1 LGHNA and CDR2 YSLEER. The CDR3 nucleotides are TGCGCCAGCAGCCCACAACTAGGGGACGAGCAGTACTTC. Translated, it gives CASSPQLGDEQYF.

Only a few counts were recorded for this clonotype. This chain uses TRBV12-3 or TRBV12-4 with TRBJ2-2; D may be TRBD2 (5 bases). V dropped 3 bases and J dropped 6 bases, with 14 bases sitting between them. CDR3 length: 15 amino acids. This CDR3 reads CASSLGRRAAGELFF. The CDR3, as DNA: TGTGCCAGCAGTTTGGGCCGACGAGCGGCCGGGGAGCTGTTTTTT.

CDR3 nucleotide sequence: TGTGCCAGCTCAAACGGTCAAGTCACCGGGGAGCTGTTTTTT. It yields the protein CASSNGQVTGELFF. J is TRBJ2-2 and V is TRBV18, with D uncertain. The length of the CDR3 is 14 residues. Trimming removed 5 bases at V and 4 bases at J, with 11 bases between. Germline values: CDR1 KGHSH, CDR2 LQKENI.

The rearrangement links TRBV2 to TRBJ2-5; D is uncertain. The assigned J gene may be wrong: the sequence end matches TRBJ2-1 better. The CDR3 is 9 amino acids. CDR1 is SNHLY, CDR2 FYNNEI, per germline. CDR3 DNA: TGTGCCAGCGGCGGTGAGCAGTTCTTC. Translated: CASGGEQFF.

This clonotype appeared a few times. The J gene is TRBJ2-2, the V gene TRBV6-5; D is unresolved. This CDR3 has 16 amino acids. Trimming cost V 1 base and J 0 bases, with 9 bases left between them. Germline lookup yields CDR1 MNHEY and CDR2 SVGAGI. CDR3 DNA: TGTGCCAGCAGTTACTTCCGCGGCTCGAACACCGGGGAGCTGTTTTTT. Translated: CASSYFRGSNTGELFF.

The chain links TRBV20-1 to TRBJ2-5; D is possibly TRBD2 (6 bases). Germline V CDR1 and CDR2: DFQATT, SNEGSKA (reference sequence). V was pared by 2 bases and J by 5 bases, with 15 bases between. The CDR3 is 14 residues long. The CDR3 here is CSARPRRGEETQYF. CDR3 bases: TGCAGTGCTAGACCCCGGAGGGGCGAGGAGACCCAGTACTTC.

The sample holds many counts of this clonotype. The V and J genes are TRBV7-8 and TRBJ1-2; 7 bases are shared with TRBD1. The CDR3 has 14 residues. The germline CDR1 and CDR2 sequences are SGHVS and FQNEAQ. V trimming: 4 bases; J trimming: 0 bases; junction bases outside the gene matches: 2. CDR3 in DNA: TGTGCCAGCAGCTGGGGACAGACTAACTATGGCTACACCTTC. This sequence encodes CASSWGQTNYGYTF.

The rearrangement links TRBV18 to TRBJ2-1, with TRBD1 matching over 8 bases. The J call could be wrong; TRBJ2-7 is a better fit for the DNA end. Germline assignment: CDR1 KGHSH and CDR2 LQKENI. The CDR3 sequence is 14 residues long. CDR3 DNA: TGTGCCAGCTCACTAGGGACAGGTCGGCTAGAGCAGTACTTC. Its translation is CASSLGTGRLEQYF.

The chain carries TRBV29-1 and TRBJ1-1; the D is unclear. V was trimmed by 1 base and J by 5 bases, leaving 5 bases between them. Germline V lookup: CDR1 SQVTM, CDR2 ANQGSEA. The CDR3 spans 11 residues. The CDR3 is CSVEGKTEAFF. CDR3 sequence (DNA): TGCAGCGTTGAAGGGAAGACTGAAGCTTTCTTT.

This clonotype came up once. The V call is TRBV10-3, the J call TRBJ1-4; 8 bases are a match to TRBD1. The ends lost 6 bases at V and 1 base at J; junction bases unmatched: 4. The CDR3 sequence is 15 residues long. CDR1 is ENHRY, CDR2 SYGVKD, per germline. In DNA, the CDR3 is TGTGCCATCAGAGGGACAGGCCGAACTAATGAAAAACTGTTTTTT. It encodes CAIRGTGRTNEKLFF.